The rows below give T cell receptor beta chains drawn from one sample of a study of blood T cell repertoires in COVID-19. Profiling relied on immunoSEQ multiplex PCR, and the TCRdb table lists in-frame clones only, not all of them. The profile shows a few hundred thousand clones, about 86% of them singletons. Sequencing input: peripheral blood. The source is a man aged 25-40 years with active or convalescent COVID-19. Each CDR3 is given with its conserved first and last residue. D genes are given only for firm matches. Clone size is stated in some rows and not others, as once, few, many or a class when expanded.

v_gene: TRBV7-9; d_gene: NA; j_gene: TRBJ2-2; len: 14; abundance: few; CDR3nt: TGTGCCAGCAGCCCCTCGGTGAACACCGGGGAGCTGTTTTTT; CDR3aa: CASSPSVNTGELFF
v_gene: TRBV29-1; d_gene: NA; j_gene: TRBJ1-5; len: 13; abundance: NA; CDR3nt: TGCAGCGTGGGACATACTTCCAATCAGCCCCAGCATTTT; CDR3aa: CSVGHTSNQPQHF
v_gene: TRBV4-1; d_gene: NA; j_gene: TRBJ1-4; len: 16; abundance: NA; CDR3nt: TGCGCCAGCAGCCAAGGTCATCGCGCAACTAATGAAAAACTGTTTTTT; CDR3aa: CASSQGHRATNEKLFF
v_gene: TRBV12-3/TRBV12-4; d_gene: NA; j_gene: TRBJ1-2; len: 12; abundance: NA; CDR3nt: TGTGCCAGCAGTTCGACAGGCCTGGGCTACACCTTC; CDR3aa: CASSSTGLGYTF
v_gene: TRBV7-3; d_gene: TRBD2; j_gene: TRBJ2-3; len: 15; abundance: NA; CDR3nt: TGTGCCAGCAGCTTAGTAGGACTAGGGGCAGATACGCAGTATTTT; CDR3aa: CASSLVGLGADTQYF
v_gene: TRBV5-1; d_gene: NA; j_gene: TRBJ1-3; len: 15; abundance: NA; CDR3nt: TGCGCCAGCAGCTTGGCCCCCGCAGGGATAAACACCATATATTTT; CDR3aa: CASSLAPAGINTIYF
v_gene: TRBV19; d_gene: NA; j_gene: TRBJ1-1; len: 13; abundance: NA; CDR3nt: TGTGCCACTGATCGACAACCAGACACTGAAGCTTTCTTT; CDR3aa: CATDRQPDTEAFF
v_gene: TRBV11-2; d_gene: TRBD1; j_gene: TRBJ2-2; len: 17; abundance: NA; CDR3nt: TGTGCCAGCAGCCCCCTGACAGGGGGCATTGGAACCGGGGAGCTGTTTTTT; CDR3aa: CASSPLTGGIGTGELFF
v_gene: TRBV5-6; d_gene: NA; j_gene: TRBJ1-6; len: 12; abundance: NA; CDR3nt: TGTGCCAGCAGCCTACAGGATTCACCCCTCCACTTT; CDR3aa: CASSLQDSPLHF
v_gene: TRBV6-5; d_gene: TRBD1; j_gene: TRBJ2-7; len: 15; abundance: NA; CDR3nt: TGTGCCAGCAGTTACTCGGGCAGGGGGCTTGGCGAGCAGTACTTC; CDR3aa: CASSYSGRGLGEQYF
v_gene: TRBV19; d_gene: TRBD1; j_gene: TRBJ2-1; len: 13; abundance: NA; CDR3nt: TGTGCCAGTAGTCGGACAGGGGGCAATGAGCAGTTCTTC; CDR3aa: CASSRTGGNEQFF
v_gene: TRBV2; d_gene: TRBD2; j_gene: TRBJ2-1; len: 13; abundance: NA; CDR3nt: TGTGCCAGCAGTAGCGGGGGGGACAATGAGCAGTTCTTC; CDR3aa: CASSSGGDNEQFF
v_gene: TRBV11-2; d_gene: NA; j_gene: TRBJ2-7; len: 13; abundance: once; CDR3nt: TGTGCCAGCAGCTCGGTTCGCTCCTACGAGCAGTACTTC; CDR3aa: CASSSVRSYEQYF
v_gene: TRBV5-6; d_gene: TRBD1; j_gene: TRBJ1-1; len: 15; abundance: NA; CDR3nt: TGTGCCAGCAGCTTGCTAGGACAGGGTTCTTCTGAAGCTTTCTTT; CDR3aa: CASSLLGQGSSEAFF
v_gene: TRBV7-2; d_gene: TRBD2; j_gene: TRBJ2-2; len: 16; abundance: NA; CDR3nt: TGTGCCAGCAGCCCCCGGGGGGGAATGAACACCGGGGAGCTGTTTTTT; CDR3aa: CASSPRGGMNTGELFF
v_gene: TRBV2; d_gene: NA; j_gene: TRBJ1-5; len: 15; abundance: few; CDR3nt: TGTGCCAGCAGTGGGAGGACTTTTAGCAATCAGCCCCAGCATTTT; CDR3aa: CASSGRTFSNQPQHF
v_gene: TRBV9; d_gene: TRBD1; j_gene: TRBJ1-3; len: 16; abundance: NA; CDR3nt: TGTGCCAGCAGCGTTTACGGGACAGGGGCTGGAAACACCATATATTTT; CDR3aa: CASSVYGTGAGNTIYF
v_gene: TRBV2; d_gene: TRBD1; j_gene: TRBJ1-1; len: 13; abundance: NA; CDR3nt: TGTGCCAGCAGTGAAAGCGGACAGGGGTTTTCTTTCTTT; CDR3aa: CASSESGQGFSFF
v_gene: TRBV30; d_gene: NA; j_gene: TRBJ1-6; len: 15; abundance: many; CDR3nt: TGTGCCTGGAGTGTCGACAGCCTCCAGCACTCACCCCTCCACTTT; CDR3aa: CAWSVDSLQHSPLHF
v_gene: TRBV4-2; d_gene: NA; j_gene: TRBJ1-6; len: 13; abundance: NA; CDR3nt: TGTGCCAGCAGCCGAGAACTGAATTCACCCCTCCACTTT; CDR3aa: CASSRELNSPLHF
v_gene: TRBV4-2; d_gene: NA; j_gene: TRBJ2-7; len: 15; abundance: NA; CDR3nt: TGTGCCAGCAGCCAAGAACAAACAGGGTCTCGGGAGCAGTACTTC; CDR3aa: CASSQEQTGSREQYF
v_gene: TRBV29-1; d_gene: TRBD1; j_gene: TRBJ1-4; len: 13; abundance: NA; CDR3nt: TGCAGCGTTCGAGTGCAGGGGGCTGGTGAACTGTTTTTT; CDR3aa: CSVRVQGAGELFF
v_gene: TRBV5-1; d_gene: NA; j_gene: TRBJ2-3; len: 15; abundance: NA; CDR3nt: TGCGCCAGCAGCTTGGTCGGAGAGACCACAGATACGCAGTATTTT; CDR3aa: CASSLVGETTDTQYF
v_gene: TRBV13; d_gene: NA; j_gene: TRBJ2-3; len: 15; abundance: NA; CDR3nt: TGTGCCAGCAGCTTAACTAGCTTGGGCACAGATACGCAGTATTTT; CDR3aa: CASSLTSLGTDTQYF
v_gene: TRBV27; d_gene: TRBD1; j_gene: TRBJ1-1; len: 13; abundance: NA; CDR3nt: TGTGCCAGCGCCACAGGGGGCTACACTGAAGCTTTCTTT; CDR3aa: CASATGGYTEAFF
v_gene: TRBV5-6; d_gene: NA; j_gene: TRBJ1-3; len: 18; abundance: NA; CDR3nt: TGTGCCAGCAGCTTCAAAGTACCGGACAGAGAGTCTGGAAACACCATATATTTT; CDR3aa: CASSFKVPDRESGNTIYF
v_gene: TRBV7-8; d_gene: NA; j_gene: TRBJ2-7; len: 13; abundance: NA; CDR3nt: TGTGCCAGCAGCGATACGACAGGCTACGAGCAGTACTTC; CDR3aa: CASSDTTGYEQYF
v_gene: TRBV4-1; d_gene: NA; j_gene: TRBJ1-1; len: 16; abundance: NA; CDR3nt: TGCGCCAGCAGCCAAGTTTTCGCCGGTCGGGACACTGAAGCTTTCTTT; CDR3aa: CASSQVFAGRDTEAFF
v_gene: TRBV2; d_gene: TRBD1; j_gene: TRBJ1-3; len: 15; abundance: NA; CDR3nt: TGTGCCAGCAGTGTAACAGGGGCTGGCGGAAACACCATATATTTT; CDR3aa: CASSVTGAGGNTIYF
v_gene: TRBV10-2; d_gene: TRBD2; j_gene: TRBJ2-1; len: 17; abundance: NA; CDR3nt: TGCGCCAGCTTCGGGCAGCTAGCGGGGGGGCCGTGGAATGAGCAGTTCTTC; CDR3aa: CASFGQLAGGPWNEQFF